Presented here are 27 T cell receptor beta chains from one specimen sequenced in a study of blood T cells in healthy people across ages. With a J-beta primer mix and a sample-barcoded 5' primer, a second PCR ran 7 to 11 cycles. TCRdb re-called the 5' RACE reads with MiXCR, one entry per CDR3 protein. The table has fewer than 2,000,000 distinct CDR3 sequences, 30% to 40% seen once. The sequencing sample was made of blood. Every receptor here comes from a human donor in good health.

This clonotype was recorded many times. The rearrangement links TRBV6-2 or TRBV6-3 to TRBJ1-5, with unresolved D. The CDR3 consists of 18 residues. Between the trimmed V and J ends, which lost 5 bases and 3 bases, there was a span of 23 bases. Germline V CDR1 and CDR2: MNHEY, SVGEGT. CDR3 in DNA: TGTGCCAGCAGTCTCTCGCCCCGCCAGTTGGGCCACAATCAGCCCCAGCATTTT. This gives the protein CASSLSPRQLGHNQPQHF.

V and J are TRBV6-1 and TRBJ1-5; the match to TRBD1 covers 8 bases. The CDR3 runs 15 residues. Germline CDR1 MNHNS, CDR2 SASEGT. Trimming cost V 7 bases and J 1 base; bases outside gene matches: 6. The CDR3 sequence is CASNRQGMSNQPQHF. The CDR3 DNA is TGTGCCAGCAATAGACAGGGGATGAGCAATCAGCCCCAGCATTTT.

V is TRBV27 and J is TRBJ2-4; D gene unclear. The tail of the sequence fits TRBJ2-7 better, so the J call may be wrong. Germline V gives CDR1 MNHEY, CDR2 SMNVEV (reference sequence). The CDR3 loop spans 15 amino acids. CDR3 sequence reads: CASSLKGNSRYEQYF. The CDR3 DNA sequence: TGTGCCAGCAGTTTAAAAGGGAATAGTAGGTACGAGCAGTACTTC.

Only one count was recorded for this clonotype. The genes are TRBV12-3 or TRBV12-4 and TRBJ2-3, with D possibly being TRBD2 (5 bases). V lost 8 bases and J 4 bases, leaving 16 bases between the germline ends. The CDR3 covers 14 residues. For the CDR3, the DNA is TGTGCCAGCTCGGGGTCGGTAAGCGCAGATACGCAGTATTTT. Its translation is CASSGSVSADTQYF.

J is TRBJ1-1 and V is TRBV2; no firm D call. Germline CDR1 and CDR2: SNHLY and FYNNEI. This CDR3 contains 13 residues. Trimming removed 7 bases from V and 5 bases from J, with 14 bases in between. The CDR3 DNA is TGTGCCAGCAAACGCCCCGGGAGAACTGAAGCTTTCTTT. It is translated as CASKRPGRTEAFF. Using reference TRBV2 and TRBJ1-1 for the parts outside the CDR3, the full variable domain is EPEVTQTPSHQVTQMGQEVILRCVPISNHLYFYWYRQILGQKVEFLVSFYNNEISEKSEIFDDQFSVERPDGSNFTLKIRSTKLEDSAMYFCASKRPGRTEAFFGQGTRLTVV.

With regard to this clonotype: The germline gene is not matched at one end of the junction; a read error may be the cause. The chain recombines TRBV7-9 with TRBJ1-2; 9 positions match TRBD1. From germline, CDR1 is SEHNR and CDR2 FQNEAQ (reference sequence). The CDR3 spans 14 residues. CDR3: CVSSPRGQGYGYTF. Written as DNA, the CDR3 is TGTGTCAGCAGCCCCAGAGGACAGGGGTATGGCTACACCTTC.

This clonotype occurred a few times. V gene TRBV29-1 combines with J gene TRBJ2-4, with 10 bases aligning to TRBD2. The end of the DNA fits TRBJ2-7 better, so the J call may be wrong. This CDR3 contains 12 residues. Germline-derived CDR1 and CDR2 are SQVTM and ANQGSEA. Here the CDR3 DNA reads TGCAGCGTCACTAGCGGGAATTACGAGCAGTACTTC. It encodes CSVTSGNYEQYF.

A few counts support this clonotype. The J gene is TRBJ1-2, the V gene TRBV6-2 or TRBV6-3; D is uncertain. The CDR3 has 13 amino acids. V was clipped by 6 bases and J by 2 bases, with 10 bases between them. Germline CDR1 and CDR2: MNHEY and SVGEGT. The CDR3 here is CASRSPGNYGYTF. The CDR3, as DNA: TGTGCCAGCAGATCCCCAGGAAACTATGGCTACACCTTC.

This clonotype showed up just a few times. The chain is built from TRBV12-3 or TRBV12-4 and TRBJ1-5; the D is unclear. This CDR3 region has 15 residues. Trimming stripped 3 bases from V and 2 bases from J, with 11 bases between. CDR3 protein: CASSFGQTGNQPQHF. CDR3 nucleotide sequence: TGTGCCAGCAGTTTCGGGCAGACGGGCAATCAGCCCCAGCATTTT.

This clonotype was detected a few times. CDR3 loop: CSGDGENYEQYF. CDR3 nucleotide sequence: TGCAGTGGGGACGGGGAGAACTACGAGCAGTACTTC. V usage is TRBV20-1 and J usage is TRBJ2-7; D is possibly TRBD1 or TRBD2 (5 bases each). The CDR3 is made up of 12 amino acids. Per the germline V gene, CDR1 is DFQATT and CDR2 is SNEGSKA (reference sequence). The V gene lost 7 bases and the J gene lost 3 bases, with 13 bases spanning the gap.

This chain connects TRBV6-2 or TRBV6-3 to TRBJ2-3; 8 nucleotides align to TRBD1. Germline lookup yields CDR1 MNHEY and CDR2 SVGEGT. This CDR3 has 14 residues. V trimming: 4 bases; J trimming: 4 bases; junction bases outside the gene matches: 4. The chain's CDR3 is CASSSQGVADTQYF. The CDR3 DNA sequence: TGTGCCAGCAGTTCACAGGGGGTCGCAGATACGCAGTATTTT.

In this sample, this clonotype turned up a few times. The rearrangement links TRBV7-2 to TRBJ1-4; D gene unclear. Germline lookup yields CDR1 SGHTA and CDR2 FQGNSA. CDR3 length: 13 amino acids. V gave up 2 bases and J gave up 8 bases, with 9 bases separating them. CDR3 loop: CASSLREGEKLFF. The CDR3 DNA reads as TGTGCCAGCAGCTTACGGGAGGGCGAAAAACTGTTTTTT.

For this clonotype: Compared with germline, one end of the junction differs, possibly owing to a read error. The chain uses TRBV20-1 and TRBJ2-1; TRBD1 is a possible D gene (6 bases). The germline CDR1 and CDR2 sequences are DFQATT and SNEGSKA (reference sequence). The CDR3 runs 14 residues. The CDR3 spells CSAMYRVSYNEQSF. In DNA, the CDR3 is TGCAGTGCTATGTACAGGGTATCCTACAATGAGCAGTCCTTC.

The genes are TRBV15 and TRBJ2-3; unclear D gene. The CDR3 has 17 residues. CDR1 and CDR2 (germline): LNHNV, YYDKDF (reference sequence). Trimming stripped 6 bases from V and 0 bases from J, with 19 bases between. CDR3 nucleotide sequence: TGTGCCACCAGTCTCTCCCTGAGGAGCTCTAGCACAGATACGCAGTATTTT. Protein sequence: CATSLSLRSSSTDTQYF.

V is TRBV20-1 and J is TRBJ1-2; no firm D call. V was clipped by 6 bases and J by 4 bases, with 24 bases between them. This CDR3 contains 16 residues. The germline V gene encodes CDR1 DFQATT and CDR2 SNEGSKA (reference sequence). For the CDR3, the DNA is TGCAGTGCCACAGTCCCGGCTCAGCGGAGGGTCTATGGCTACACCTTC. Protein product: CSATVPAQRRVYGYTF.

The chain has TRBV6-6 and TRBJ2-4, with D tentatively TRBD2 (6 bases). Near its end, the DNA agrees better with TRBJ2-7, so the J call may be wrong. CDR1 and CDR2 from the germline V gene are MNHNY and SVGAGI (reference sequence). The CDR3 runs to 12 residues. Here the CDR3 reads CASTGGRHEQYF. In nucleotides, the CDR3 is TGTGCCAGCACCGGGGGTCGCCACGAGCAGTACTTC.

This clonotype was detected only a few times. J is TRBJ2-1 and V is TRBV5-1, with 9 positions matching TRBD2. Losses at the gene ends were 0 bases for V and 3 bases for J; bases not matched to a gene: 4. The germline gives CDR1 SGHRS, CDR2 YFSETQ. The CDR3 sequence is 16 residues long. CDR3 region: CASSLVPSGDYNEQFF. As DNA, the CDR3 is TGCGCCAGCAGCTTGGTGCCTAGCGGGGACTACAATGAGCAGTTCTTC.

This chain joins TRBV4-2 and TRBJ1-1; the D gene is possibly TRBD1 (5 bases). Germline V gives CDR1 LGHNA, CDR2 YNFKEQ. V was shortened by 1 base and J by 1 base, with 13 bases between the two germline ends. The CDR3 covers 16 residues. The CDR3 is CASSQGGGDQNTEAFF. The DNA for the CDR3 is TGTGCCAGCAGCCAAGGAGGAGGGGACCAGAACACTGAAGCTTTCTTT.

V and J are TRBV4-3 and TRBJ1-2; no clear D gene. The CDR3 consists of 13 residues. The ends were cut back, 6 bases at V and 4 bases at J, with 12 bases in the middle. Germline V lookup: CDR1 LGHNA, CDR2 YSLEER. The CDR3 loop is CASSYQVFYGYTF. The CDR3, as DNA: TGCGCCAGCAGTTATCAGGTTTTCTATGGCTACACCTTC.

This clonotype was seen more than once but under ten times. The chain has TRBV5-1 and TRBJ1-2; D remains unclear. Germline CDR1 is SGHRS and CDR2 is YFSETQ. The CDR3 runs to 13 residues. V lost 6 bases and J lost 1, with 10 bases in between. CDR3 DNA sequence: TGCGCCAGCACCACCGGCAATAACTATGGCTACACCTTC. Encoded protein: CASTTGNNYGYTF.

Only a few counts were recorded for this clonotype. This chain joins TRBV27 and TRBJ2-7; the match to TRBD2 covers 15 bases. V trimming: 6 bases; J trimming: 4 bases; junction bases outside the gene matches: 10. This CDR3 has 17 amino acids. The germline V gene encodes CDR1 MNHEY and CDR2 SMNVEV (reference sequence). For the CDR3, the DNA is TGTGCCAGCAGGAGGACTAGCGGGGGGGCCACTAGATACGAGCAGTACTTC. Translating gives CASRRTSGGATRYEQYF.

This clonotype has ten or more counts. The chain carries TRBV5-5 and TRBJ1-6, with D perhaps matching TRBD1 (6 bases). This CDR3 region has 15 residues. The ends were cut back, 3 bases at V and 9 bases at J, with 16 bases in the middle. Germline V gene data show CDR1 as SGHKS and CDR2 as YYEKEE (reference sequence). CDR3 in amino acids: CASSYEQGTVSPLHF. CDR3 DNA: TGTGCCAGCAGCTACGAACAGGGCACGGTTTCACCCCTCCACTTT.

The CDR3 sequence: CASSYGQGISEQYF. In DNA, the CDR3 is TGTGCCAGCAGCTATGGACAGGGAATCTCCGAGCAGTACTTC. The chain links TRBV5-5 to TRBJ2-1; 8 bases line up with TRBD1. The closer fit of TRBJ2-7 to the DNA end suggests the J call may be wrong. Looked up from germline, CDR1 is SGHKS and CDR2 is YYEKEE (reference sequence). CDR3 size: 14 residues.

Ten or more counts support this clonotype. CDR3 region: CASSQLPGGVYTQYF. CDR3 DNA: TGCGCCAGCAGCCAACTCCCGGGGGGCGTGTATACGCAGTATTTT. The chain employs TRBV4-1 and TRBJ2-3; a possible D gene is TRBD2 (7 bases). CDR1 is MGHRA, CDR2 YSYEKL, per germline. The CDR3 totals 15 residues. V dropped 2 bases and J dropped 7 bases, with 16 bases sitting between them.

This clonotype showed up just a few times. The gene calls are TRBV29-1 and TRBJ1-1, with D hard to call. This CDR3 contains 14 residues. CDR1 SQVTM and CDR2 ANQGSEA come from the germline V gene. The V and J ends lost 7 bases and 2 bases respectively, with 17 bases between them. The CDR3 DNA follows: TGCAGCGCCTCCAGACGTCTATTAAACACTGAAGCTTTCTTT. It specifies CSASRRLLNTEAFF.

This chain connects TRBV6-6 to TRBJ2-2; 13 bases are shared with TRBD2. Germline V gene lookup returns CDR1 MNHNY and CDR2 SVGAGI (reference sequence). V lost 6 bases, J lost 4 bases, and 8 bases stayed unmatched. This CDR3 contains 17 residues. In DNA form, the CDR3 reads TGTGCCAGCAGACCACTAGCGGGGGGGCCTAGCACCGGGGAGCTGTTTTTT. This encodes CASRPLAGGPSTGELFF.

This clonotype was seen only a few times. The chain has TRBV11-3 and TRBJ2-4, with a weak D call TRBD2 (6 bases). This CDR3 comprises 12 residues. From germline, CDR1 is SGHNT and CDR2 YENEEA. Trimming pared 4 bases from V and 9 bases from J, leaving 10 bases between. CDR3 amino acids: CASSSPGGIQYF. In DNA, the CDR3 is TGTGCCAGCAGCTCCCCCGGGGGCATTCAGTACTTC.